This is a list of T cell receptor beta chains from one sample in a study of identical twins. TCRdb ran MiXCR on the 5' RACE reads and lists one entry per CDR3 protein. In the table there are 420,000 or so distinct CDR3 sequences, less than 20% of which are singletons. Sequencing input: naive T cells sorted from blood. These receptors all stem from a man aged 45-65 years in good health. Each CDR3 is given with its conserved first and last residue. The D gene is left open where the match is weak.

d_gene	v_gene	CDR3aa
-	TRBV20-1	CSARGAELSTDTQYF
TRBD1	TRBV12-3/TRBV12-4	CASSQGEGARGYTF
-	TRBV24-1	CATSDSGTASYEQYF
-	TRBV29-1	CSVEMRGRKVNTEAFF
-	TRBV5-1	CASSGGATGNYEQYF
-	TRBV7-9	CASSLALNEQFF
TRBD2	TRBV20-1	CSADRLAGANYEQYF
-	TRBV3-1	CASSPAGGGSYEQYF
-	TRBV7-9	CASSFGGPNTEAFF
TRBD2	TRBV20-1	CSASRGTSGSSEQYF
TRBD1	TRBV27	CASRPTGLTLYEQYF
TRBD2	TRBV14	CASSHSSGRVSTDTQYF
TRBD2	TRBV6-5	CASSYGPRLAADTQYF
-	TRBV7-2	CASSFGSRFGYTF
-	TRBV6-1	CASGPSGTAQRSEQFF
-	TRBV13	CASSLQGGKETQYF
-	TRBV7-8	CASSLLRPNSNQPQHF
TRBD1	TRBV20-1	CSARSGTGGNSPLHF
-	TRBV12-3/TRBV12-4	CASTSRDLGTEAFF
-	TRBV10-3	CAISEGGRGSNQPQHF
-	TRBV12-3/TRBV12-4	CASSFFPVRPNTEAFF
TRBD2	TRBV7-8	CASSGLAGGYTGELFF
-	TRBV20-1	CSAPSLAHNEQFF
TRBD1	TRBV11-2	CASSLLNRGPADTDTQYF
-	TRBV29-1	CSVEGSPGSTDTQYF
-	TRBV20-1	CSARAADNYEQYF
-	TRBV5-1	CASSLARQAGYNEQFF
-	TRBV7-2	CASSRLGDMVYEQYF
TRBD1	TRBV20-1	CSAPERGQDTGELFF
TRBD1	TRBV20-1	CSARLGTGIQETQYF
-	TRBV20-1	CSALTRVGGEQFF
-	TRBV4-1	CASSQEERIYEQYF
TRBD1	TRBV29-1	CSARTGPTGELFF
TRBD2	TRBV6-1	CASGSGIAGGQSRHEQFF
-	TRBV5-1	CASSLERRDEQFF
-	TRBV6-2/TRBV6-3	CASSYVVGRGYNEQFF
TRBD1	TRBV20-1	CSARGDSYTEAFF
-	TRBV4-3	CASSQVEGVGPQHF
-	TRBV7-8	CASSLGAGEGEAFF
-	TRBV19	CASSKGTMQAYSPLHF
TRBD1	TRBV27	CASSLSGQGTMRVSYNEQFF
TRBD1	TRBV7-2	CASSLSRGLVNTEAFF
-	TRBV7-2	CASSSTRSGELFF